Below are 5 T cell receptor beta chains sequenced from a single sample in a study of blood T cell repertoires in COVID-19. Libraries were prepared by immunoSEQ multiplex PCR; TCRdb keeps only in-frame clonotypes and omits some of them. The table lists 170,000 or so clones, 90% of them singletons. Sequencing was carried out using peripheral blood. These receptors came from a man between 50 and 59 years old with acute or convalescent COVID-19.

This clone was picked up one time. J is TRBJ2-1 and V is TRBV6-6; possible D gene TRBD2, 6 bases. The CDR3 loop spans 16 amino acids. Germline CDR1 MNHNY, CDR2 SVGAGI (reference sequence). Trimming left V 5 bases short and J 8 bases short, with 22 bases between. For the CDR3, the DNA is TGTGCCAGCAGTAAGCAGACCGGGACTGGGGAGGATGAGCAGTTCTTC. Its protein product is CASSKQTGTGEDEQFF.

V usage is TRBV5-6 and J usage is TRBJ1-2; D gene ambiguous. CDR3 length: 16 amino acids. Germline V lookup: CDR1 SGHDT, CDR2 YYEEEE. The ends were cut back, 0 bases at V and 7 bases at J, with 19 bases in the middle. CDR3: CASSLAAARSSRGYTF. The CDR3, as DNA: TGTGCCAGCAGCTTGGCCGCGGCCCGGTCCTCCCGTGGCTACACCTTC.

This rearrangement joins TRBV5-4 to TRBJ2-7, with 13 bases that match TRBD2. V was pared by 3 bases and J by 2 bases, with 2 bases of the junction left unmatched. CDR1 SGHNT and CDR2 YYREEE come from the germline V gene (reference sequence). The CDR3 is made up of 15 amino acids. The CDR3 is CASSSGLAGPYEQYF. The CDR3 bases are TGTGCCAGCAGCTCGGGACTAGCGGGACCCTACGAGCAGTACTTC.

The CDR3 spells CASRRQGGDEKLFF. DNA of the CDR3: TGTGCCAGCAGGCGACAGGGGGGGGATGAAAAACTGTTTTTT. The genes are TRBV28 and TRBJ1-4; 9 positions agree with TRBD1. V lost 6 bases to trimming and J lost 6 bases; unmatched junction nucleotides: 5. The CDR3 consists of 14 residues. Germline-derived CDR1 and CDR2 are MDHEN and SYDVKM.

The sample holds a few counts of this clone. The chain joins TRBV27 to TRBJ2-1, with 15 nucleotides matching TRBD2. With V trimmed by 6 bases and J by 8 bases, 5 bases remained unmatched. This CDR3 is built from 15 residues. Germline CDR1 reads MNHEY; CDR2 reads SMNVEV (reference sequence). Written as DNA, the CDR3 is TGTGCCAGCAGCTCGGGACTAGCGGGAGGCCATGAGCAGTTCTTC. Translating gives CASSSGLAGGHEQFF.